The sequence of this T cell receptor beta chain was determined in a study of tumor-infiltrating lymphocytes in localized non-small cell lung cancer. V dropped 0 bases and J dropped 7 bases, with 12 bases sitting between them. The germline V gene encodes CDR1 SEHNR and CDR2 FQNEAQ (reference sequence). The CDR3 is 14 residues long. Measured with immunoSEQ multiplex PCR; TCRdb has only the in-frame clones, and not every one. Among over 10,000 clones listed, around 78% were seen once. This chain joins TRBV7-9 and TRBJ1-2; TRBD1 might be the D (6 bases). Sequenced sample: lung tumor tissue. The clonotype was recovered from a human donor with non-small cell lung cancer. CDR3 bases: TGTGCCAGCAGCTTAGCAGCAGGGGCTCTTGGCTACACCTTC. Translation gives CASSLAAGALGYTF.